The TCR beta chain under discussion was sequenced for a study of neurological immune-mediated disorders. At least ten counts were recorded for this clonotype. CDR3 size: 13 residues. Between the trimmed V and J ends, which lost 5 bases and 4 bases, there was a span of 11 bases. The germline V gene encodes CDR1 SGHTA and CDR2 FQGNSA. Each TCR transcript was tagged with a 10-nucleotide random UMI during 5'RACE. MiXCR, applied by TCRdb to the 5' RACE reads, yields one record per CDR3 protein. The table lists more than 20,000 distinct CDR3 sequences, about 13% of them singletons. Stated time point: technical triplicate 1.

The clonotype was recovered from a female donor with HTLV-1-associated myelopathy (HAM/TSP). The chain recombines TRBV7-2 with TRBJ2-5; D unclear. The sequenced sample consisted of CD4+ T cells from blood. The CDR3 loop is CASSPTSVETQYF. CDR3 coding DNA: TGTGCCAGCAGCCCTACTTCAGTAGAGACCCAGTACTTC.